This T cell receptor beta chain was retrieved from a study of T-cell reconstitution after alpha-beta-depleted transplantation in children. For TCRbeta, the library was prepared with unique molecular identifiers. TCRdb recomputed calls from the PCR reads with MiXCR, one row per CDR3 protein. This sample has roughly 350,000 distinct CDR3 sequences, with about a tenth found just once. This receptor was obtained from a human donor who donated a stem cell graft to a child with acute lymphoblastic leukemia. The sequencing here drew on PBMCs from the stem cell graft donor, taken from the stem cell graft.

The CDR3 nucleotides are TGTGCCAGCAGTCCCTCGGAACTAGCGGGACAGGGCAATGAGCAGTTCTTC. It specifies CASSPSELAGQGNEQFF. The V gene is TRBV12-3 or TRBV12-4, the J gene TRBJ2-1; D is perhaps TRBD2 (10 bases). This CDR3 has 17 amino acids. Trimming cost V 5 bases and J 6 bases, with 23 bases left between them.